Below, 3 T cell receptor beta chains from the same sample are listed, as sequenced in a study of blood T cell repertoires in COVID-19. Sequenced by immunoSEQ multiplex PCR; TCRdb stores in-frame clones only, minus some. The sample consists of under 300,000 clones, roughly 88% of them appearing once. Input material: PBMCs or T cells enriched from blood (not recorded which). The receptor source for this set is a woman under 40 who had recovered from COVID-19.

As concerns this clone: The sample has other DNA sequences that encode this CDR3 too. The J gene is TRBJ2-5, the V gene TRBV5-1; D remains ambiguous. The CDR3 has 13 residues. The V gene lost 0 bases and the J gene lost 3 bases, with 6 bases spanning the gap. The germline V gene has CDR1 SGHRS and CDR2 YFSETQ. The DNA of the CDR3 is TGCGCCAGCAGCTTGGGGGCTGAAGAGACCCAGTACTTC. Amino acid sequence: CASSLGAEETQYF.

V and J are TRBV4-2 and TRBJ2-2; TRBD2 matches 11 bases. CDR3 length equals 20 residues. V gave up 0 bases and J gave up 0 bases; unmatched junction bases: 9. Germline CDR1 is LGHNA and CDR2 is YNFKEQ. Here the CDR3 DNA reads TGTGCCAGCAGCCAAGATTTCGGGGGACTAGCGGACGCGAACACCGGGGAGCTGTTTTTT. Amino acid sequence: CASSQDFGGLADANTGELFF.

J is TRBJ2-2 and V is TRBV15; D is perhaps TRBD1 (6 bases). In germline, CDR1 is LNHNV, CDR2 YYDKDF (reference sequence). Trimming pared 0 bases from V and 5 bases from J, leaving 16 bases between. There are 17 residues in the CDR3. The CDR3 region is CATSREWAGVETGELFF. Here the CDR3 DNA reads TGTGCCACCAGCAGAGAATGGGCAGGGGTTGAGACCGGGGAGCTGTTTTTT.